Sequencing of this TCR beta chain was carried out in a study of shared clonotypes between healthy human individuals. Measured with immunoSEQ multiplex PCR; TCRdb has only the in-frame clones, and not every one. The sample includes about 2.1 million clones, 93% seen only once; the top ten take around 1.7%. The CDR3 has 21 amino acids. V lost 0 bases, J lost 3 bases, and 18 bases stayed unmatched. CDR1 MGHRA and CDR2 YSYEKL come from the germline V gene. Naive CD8 populations comprised CD45RO-negative cells positively selected for CCR7, excluding terminally differentiated effector memory CD45RA+ cells.

V is TRBV4-1 and J is TRBJ2-7; TRBD2 aligns across 12 bases. The sequencing input was naive CD8+ T cells from PBMCs. The TCR originated in a man younger than 35 in good health. Some clones in this sample may be carry-over from other donors' samples. The CDR3 here is CASSQDPASRTWTSGNYEQYF. The CDR3 DNA follows: TGCGCCAGCAGCCAAGATCCCGCCTCAAGAACCTGGACTAGCGGGAACTACGAGCAGTACTTC.